This T cell receptor beta chain emerged from a study of PD-1 blockade in classical Hodgkin lymphoma. For the study at large: With a 2-week interval, patients received intravenous nivolumab at 3 mg/kg. Points from the study as a whole: Newly diagnosed patients reportedly trailed healthy donors in baseline TCR diversity. Prior to therapy, complete responders displayed diversity much like that of newly diagnosed patients. Among the patients, those starting nivolumab under 1 year after ASCT were excluded.

Note on this clone: What it binds is unknown.

Time point specified: cycle 4 day 1 (C4D1), after less than seven weeks of nivolumab. Each patient's relapse followed autologous stem cell transplantation, and brentuximab vedotin exposure varied. Method: immunoSEQ multiplex PCR; TCRdb's copy keeps in-frame clones and lacks some. The sample shows just under 65,000 clones, under 95% of them seen only once. Trimming pared 3 bases from V and 3 bases from J, leaving 9 bases between. CDR1 is LGHNT and CDR2 is FRNRAP in the germline V gene. The CDR3 covers 14 residues. Sequences were derived from peripheral blood mononuclear cells (PBMCs), sampled before the fourth cycle of nivolumab. V is TRBV12-5 and J is TRBJ1-5; no clear D. This clonotype originated in a human donor with classical Hodgkin lymphoma. CDR3 protein: CASGLGGPNQPQHF. The CDR3 nucleotides are TGTGCTAGTGGTTTAGGAGGTCCCAATCAGCCCCAGCATTTT.